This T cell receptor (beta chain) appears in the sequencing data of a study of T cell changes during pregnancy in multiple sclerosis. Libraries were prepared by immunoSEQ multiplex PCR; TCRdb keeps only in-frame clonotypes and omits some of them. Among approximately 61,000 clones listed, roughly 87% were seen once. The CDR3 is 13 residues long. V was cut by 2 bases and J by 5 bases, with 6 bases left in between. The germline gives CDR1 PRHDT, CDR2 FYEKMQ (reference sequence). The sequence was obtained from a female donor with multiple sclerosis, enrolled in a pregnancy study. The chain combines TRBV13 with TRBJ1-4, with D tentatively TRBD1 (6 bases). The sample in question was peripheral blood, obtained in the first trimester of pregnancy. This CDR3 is CASSLQGNEKLFF. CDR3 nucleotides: TGTGCCAGCAGCTTACAGGGGAATGAAAAACTGTTTTTT.